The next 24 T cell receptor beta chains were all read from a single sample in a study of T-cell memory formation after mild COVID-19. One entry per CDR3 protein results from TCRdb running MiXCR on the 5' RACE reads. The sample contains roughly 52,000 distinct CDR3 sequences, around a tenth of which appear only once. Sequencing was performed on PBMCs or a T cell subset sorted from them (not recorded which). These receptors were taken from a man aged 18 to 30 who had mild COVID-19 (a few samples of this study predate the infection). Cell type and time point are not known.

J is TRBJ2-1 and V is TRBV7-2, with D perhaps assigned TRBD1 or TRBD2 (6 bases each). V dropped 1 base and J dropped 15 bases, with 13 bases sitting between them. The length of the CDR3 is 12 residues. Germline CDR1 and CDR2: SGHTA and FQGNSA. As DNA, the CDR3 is TGTGCCAGCAGCTTAGGTGGGGGGCCCTTGTTCTTC. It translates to CASSLGGGPLFF.

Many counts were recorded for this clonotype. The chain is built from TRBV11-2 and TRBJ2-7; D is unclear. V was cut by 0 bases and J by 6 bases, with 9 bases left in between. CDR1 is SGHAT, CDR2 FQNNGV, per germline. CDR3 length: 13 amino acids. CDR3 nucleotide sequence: TGTGCCAGCAGCTTAGATCAAATAGCCGAGCAGTACTTC. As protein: CASSLDQIAEQYF.

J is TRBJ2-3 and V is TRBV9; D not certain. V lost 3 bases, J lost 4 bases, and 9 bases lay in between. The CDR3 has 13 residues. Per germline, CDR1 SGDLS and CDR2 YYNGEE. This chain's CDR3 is CASSGGLADTQYF. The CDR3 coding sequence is TGTGCCAGCAGCGGGGGTTTAGCAGATACGCAGTATTTT.

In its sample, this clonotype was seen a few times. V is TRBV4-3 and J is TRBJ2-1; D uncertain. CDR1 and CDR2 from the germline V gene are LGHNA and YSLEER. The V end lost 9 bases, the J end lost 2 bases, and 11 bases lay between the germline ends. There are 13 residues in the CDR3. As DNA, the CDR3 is TGCGCCAGTGGACGGAGCCCCTACAATGAGCAGTTCTTC. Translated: CASGRSPYNEQFF.

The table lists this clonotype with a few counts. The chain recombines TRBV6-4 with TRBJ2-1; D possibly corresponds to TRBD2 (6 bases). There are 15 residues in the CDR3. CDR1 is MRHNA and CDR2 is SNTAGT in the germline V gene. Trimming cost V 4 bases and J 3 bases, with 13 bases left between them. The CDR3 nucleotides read TGTGCCAGCAGTGCCTTTGGCGGGGACTACAATGAGCAGTTCTTC. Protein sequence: CASSAFGGDYNEQFF.

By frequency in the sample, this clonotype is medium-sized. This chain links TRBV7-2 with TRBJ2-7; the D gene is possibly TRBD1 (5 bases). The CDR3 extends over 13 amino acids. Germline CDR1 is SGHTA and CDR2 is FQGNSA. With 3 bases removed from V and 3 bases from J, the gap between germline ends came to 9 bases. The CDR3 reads CASSFRRGYEQYF. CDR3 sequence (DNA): TGTGCCAGCAGCTTTCGTAGGGGCTACGAGCAGTACTTC.

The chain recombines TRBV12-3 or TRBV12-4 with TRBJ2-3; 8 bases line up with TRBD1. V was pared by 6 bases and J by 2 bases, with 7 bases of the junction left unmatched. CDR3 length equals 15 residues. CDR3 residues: CASRDRTGPTDTQYF. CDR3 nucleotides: TGTGCCAGCAGGGATAGGACAGGGCCCACAGATACGCAGTATTTT.

CDR3 nucleotide sequence: TGTGCCAGCAGCTCGGCCCTGTACAATGAGCAGTTCTTC. Amino acids: CASSSALYNEQFF. The chain recombines TRBV7-2 with TRBJ2-1; D not certain. The CDR3 totals 13 residues. The germline gives CDR1 SGHTA, CDR2 FQGNSA. V gave up 4 bases and J gave up 4 bases, with 8 bases separating them.

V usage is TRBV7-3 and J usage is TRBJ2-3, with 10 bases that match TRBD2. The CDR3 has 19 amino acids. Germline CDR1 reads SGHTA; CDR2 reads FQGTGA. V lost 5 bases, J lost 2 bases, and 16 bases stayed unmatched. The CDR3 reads CASSPTRSGGERSTDTQYF. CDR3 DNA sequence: TGTGCCAGCAGCCCCACCCGGAGCGGGGGGGAGAGATCCACAGATACGCAGTATTTT.

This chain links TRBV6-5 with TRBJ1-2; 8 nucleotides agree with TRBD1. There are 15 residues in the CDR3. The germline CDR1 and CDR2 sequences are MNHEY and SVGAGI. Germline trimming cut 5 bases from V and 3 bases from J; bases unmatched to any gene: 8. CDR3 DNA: TGTGCCAGCAGTCCTAGACAGGGGAGCTACTATGGCTACACCTTC. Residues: CASSPRQGSYYGYTF.

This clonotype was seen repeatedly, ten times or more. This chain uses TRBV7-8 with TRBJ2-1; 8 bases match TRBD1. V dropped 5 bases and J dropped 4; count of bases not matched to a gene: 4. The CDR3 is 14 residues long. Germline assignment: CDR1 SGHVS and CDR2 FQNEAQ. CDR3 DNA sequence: TGTGCCAGCAGCCCCCGGGACAGGTACAATGAGCAGTTCTTC. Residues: CASSPRDRYNEQFF.

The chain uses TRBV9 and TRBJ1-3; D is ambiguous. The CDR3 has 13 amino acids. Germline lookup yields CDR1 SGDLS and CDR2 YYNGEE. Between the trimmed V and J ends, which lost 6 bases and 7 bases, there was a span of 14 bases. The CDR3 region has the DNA TGTGCCAGCACAAACTCGGGGAGTAACACCATATATTTT. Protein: CASTNSGSNTIYF. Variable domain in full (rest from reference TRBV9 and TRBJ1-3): DSGVTQTPKHLITATGQRVTLRCSPRSGDLSVYWYQQSLDQGLQFLIQYYNGEERAKGNILERFSAQQFPDLHSELNLSSLELGDSALYFCASTNSGSNTIYFGEGSWLTVV.

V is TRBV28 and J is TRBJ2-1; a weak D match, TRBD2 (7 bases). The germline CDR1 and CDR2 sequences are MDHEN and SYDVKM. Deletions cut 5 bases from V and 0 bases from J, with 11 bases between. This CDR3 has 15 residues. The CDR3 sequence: CASSLGGPSYNEQFF. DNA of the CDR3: TGTGCCAGCAGTCTCGGGGGGCCCTCCTACAATGAGCAGTTCTTC.

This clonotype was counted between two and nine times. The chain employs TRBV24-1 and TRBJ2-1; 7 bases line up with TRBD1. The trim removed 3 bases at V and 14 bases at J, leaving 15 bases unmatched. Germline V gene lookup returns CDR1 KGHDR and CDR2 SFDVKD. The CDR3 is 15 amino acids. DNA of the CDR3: TGTGCCACCAGTGATAGATCGGGGACAGCCTCGAGGGAGTTCTTC. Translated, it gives CATSDRSGTASREFF.

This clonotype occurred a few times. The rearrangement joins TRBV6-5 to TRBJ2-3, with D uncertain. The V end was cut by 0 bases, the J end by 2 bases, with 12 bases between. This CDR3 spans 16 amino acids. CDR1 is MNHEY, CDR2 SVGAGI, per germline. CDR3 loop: CASSYSMADLTDTQYF. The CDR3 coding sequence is TGTGCCAGCAGTTACTCGATGGCAGACCTCACAGATACGCAGTATTTT.

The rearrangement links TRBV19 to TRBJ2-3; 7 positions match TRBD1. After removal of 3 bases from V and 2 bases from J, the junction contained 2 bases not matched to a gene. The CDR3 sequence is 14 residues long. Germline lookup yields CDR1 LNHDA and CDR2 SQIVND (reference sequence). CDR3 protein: CASSIGQDTDTQYF. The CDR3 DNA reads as TGTGCCAGTAGTATCGGACAGGACACAGATACGCAGTATTTT.

For the CDR3, the DNA is TGCGCCAGCAGCTTACAGGACAGGGGGGTCGGTGGCTACACCTTC. Protein sequence: CASSLQDRGVGGYTF. The chain employs TRBV5-1 and TRBJ1-2; TRBD1 matches 10 bases. This CDR3 region has 15 residues. The germline gives CDR1 SGHRS, CDR2 YFSETQ. V lost 2 bases and J lost 7; bases outside the gene matches: 8.

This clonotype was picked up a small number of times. Here the CDR3 DNA reads TGCAGTGCTGACGGGACTAGCGGGGGGGTTCCCAAAGAGACCCAGTACTTC. The encoded protein is CSADGTSGGVPKETQYF. The chain combines TRBV20-1 with TRBJ2-5, with 16 positions matching TRBD2. Germline V lookup: CDR1 DFQATT, CDR2 SNEGSKA (reference sequence). Trimming at V came to 5 bases and at J to 3 bases, leaving 9 bases not matched to a gene. The CDR3 has 17 residues.

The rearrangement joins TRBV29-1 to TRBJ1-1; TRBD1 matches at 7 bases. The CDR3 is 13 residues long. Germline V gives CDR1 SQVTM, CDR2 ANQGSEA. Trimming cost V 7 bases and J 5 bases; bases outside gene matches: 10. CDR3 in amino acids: CSAEGGPGTEAFF. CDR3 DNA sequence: TGCAGCGCCGAAGGGGGCCCTGGGACTGAAGCTTTCTTT.

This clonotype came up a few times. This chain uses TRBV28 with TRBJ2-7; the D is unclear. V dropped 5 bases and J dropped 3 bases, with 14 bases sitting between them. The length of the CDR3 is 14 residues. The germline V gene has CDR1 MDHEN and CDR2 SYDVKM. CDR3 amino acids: CASSTGRPFYEQYV. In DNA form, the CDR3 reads TGTGCCAGCAGTACGGGCAGGCCATTCTACGAGCAGTACGTC.

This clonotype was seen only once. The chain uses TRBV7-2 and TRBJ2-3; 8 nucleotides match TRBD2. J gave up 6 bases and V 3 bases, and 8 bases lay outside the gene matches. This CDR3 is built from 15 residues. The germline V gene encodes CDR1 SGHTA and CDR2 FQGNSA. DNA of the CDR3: TGTGCCAGCAGCTTCGCCGGGGGGGCCGGGGATACGCAGTATTTT. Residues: CASSFAGGAGDTQYF.

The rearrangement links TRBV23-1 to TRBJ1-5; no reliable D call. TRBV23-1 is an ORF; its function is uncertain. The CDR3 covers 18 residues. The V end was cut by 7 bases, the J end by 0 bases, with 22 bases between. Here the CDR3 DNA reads TGCGCCAGCAAGAAATCTGCCGGGATGCAGAATAGCAATCAGCCCCAGCATTTT. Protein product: CASKKSAGMQNSNQPQHF.

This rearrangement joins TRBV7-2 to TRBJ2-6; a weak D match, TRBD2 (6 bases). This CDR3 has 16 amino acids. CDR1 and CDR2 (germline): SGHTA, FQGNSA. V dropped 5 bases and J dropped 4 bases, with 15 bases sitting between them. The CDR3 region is CASSPTGGSGANVLTF. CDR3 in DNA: TGTGCCAGCAGCCCGACCGGGGGTTCAGGGGCCAACGTCCTGACTTTC.

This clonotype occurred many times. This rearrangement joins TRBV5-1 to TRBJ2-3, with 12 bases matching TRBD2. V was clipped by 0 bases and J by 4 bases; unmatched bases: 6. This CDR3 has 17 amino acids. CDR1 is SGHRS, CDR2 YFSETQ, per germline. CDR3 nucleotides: TGCGCCAGCAGCTTGGCCTATACTAGCGGGGGGTCAGATACGCAGTATTTT. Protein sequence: CASSLAYTSGGSDTQYF.